The sequence of this T cell receptor beta chain was determined in a study of human T cells and chemical hapten exposure. Study overall: The use of 2% DPC on about 2 cm by about 2 cm of upper inner arm skin constituted sensitization. All through the approximately 22-week study, the scalp of each patient received diphenylcyclopropenone doses weekly.

Trimming cost V 0 bases and J 5 bases; bases outside gene matches: 9. Germline-derived CDR1 and CDR2 are SGDLS and YYNGEE. This CDR3 region has 17 residues. With regard to this clonotype: What it binds is unknown.

TCRdb re-derived calls from the RACE reads in MiXCR, one entry per CDR3 protein. The repertoire consists of 50,000 to 65,000 distinct CDR3 sequences, with approximately 10% occurring once and the leading ten covering 3% to 4.5%. General study results and limits: Versus controls, expanded TCRs had significantly more large CDR3 similarity clusters.

Time point indicated: pre-sensitization, week 0. Treatment noted: therapeutic diphenylcyclopropenone sensitization with weekly scalp DPC. This TCR was sampled from a woman in her 40s with alopecia areata. Some clones in this sample may be carry-over from other donors' samples. The V gene is TRBV9, the J gene TRBJ2-3; TRBD2 aligns across 10 bases. The sample here was whole blood, taken in connection with sensitization to the hapten diphenylcyclopropenone (DPC). In DNA, the CDR3 is TGTGCCAGCAGCGTAGAGCTCAGCGGGGGGGCCGAAGATACGCAGTATTTT. Translating it yields CASSVELSGGAEDTQYF. The full variable domain, its missing parts supplied by reference TRBV9 and TRBJ2-3, is DSGVTQTPKHLITATGQRVTLRCSPRSGDLSVYWYQQSLDQGLQFLIQYYNGEERAKGNILERFSAQQFPDLHSELNLSSLELGDSALYFCASSVELSGGAEDTQYFGPGTRLTVL.